Here is one TCR beta chain with its context. These data belong to a study of blood T cell repertoires in COVID-19. Sequencing was performed with immunoSEQ multiplex PCR; in TCRdb, only in-frame clones are kept and a portion is missing. Here the sample spans just over 350,000 clones, about 88% being singletons. This clonotype was sampled from a woman in her fifties or sixties with COVID-19, enrolled during active disease. Input material: peripheral blood.

The CDR3 coding sequence is TGTGCCAGCAGCCAGAAGCATTTT. Protein sequence: CASSQKHF. This chain uses TRBV5-8 with TRBJ1-5, with no clear D. The CDR3 length is 8 residues. Per germline, CDR1 SGHTS and CDR2 YDEGEE. V lost 4 bases and J lost 14, with 4 bases in between.